This T cell receptor beta chain was recovered during a study of T cell responses to AZD1222 COVID-19 vaccine. General study results and limits: Repertoire sampling happened only post peak T cell response. Spike-specific TCR repertoires showed rising breadth and depth after two AZD1222 doses.

A note on this clone: Its specificity is unknown.

Measured with immunoSEQ multiplex PCR; TCRdb has only the in-frame clones, and not every one. The repertoire consists of about 200,000 clones, with 85% to 95% occurring once and the leading ten covering 1% to 1.5%. Germline lookup yields CDR1 SGHRS and CDR2 YFSETQ. V lost 4 bases and J lost 3, with 8 bases in between. The CDR3 spans 12 residues. This sequence joins TRBV5-1 and TRBJ2-7, with a possible D match to TRBD2 (5 bases). The sample here was peripheral blood, taken on day 0 of AZD1222 vaccination. The TCR originated in an adult in good health. CDR3 amino acids: CASSPDFYEQYF. In DNA, the CDR3 is TGCGCCAGCAGCCCGGACTTCTACGAGCAGTACTTC.